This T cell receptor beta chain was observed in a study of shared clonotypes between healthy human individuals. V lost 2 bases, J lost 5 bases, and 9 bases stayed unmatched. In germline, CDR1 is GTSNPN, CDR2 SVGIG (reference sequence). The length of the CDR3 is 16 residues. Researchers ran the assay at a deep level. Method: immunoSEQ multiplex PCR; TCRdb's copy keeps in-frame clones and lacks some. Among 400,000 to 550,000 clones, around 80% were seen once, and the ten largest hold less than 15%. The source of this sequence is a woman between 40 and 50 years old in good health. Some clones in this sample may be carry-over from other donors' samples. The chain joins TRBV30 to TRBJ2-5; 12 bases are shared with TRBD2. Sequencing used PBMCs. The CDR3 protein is CAWSLGLAGGPETQYF. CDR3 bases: TGTGCCTGGAGTCTCGGGCTAGCGGGAGGGCCGGAGACCCAGTACTTC.